A single sample is the source of the 19 T cell receptor beta chains below, sequenced in a study of blood T cell repertoires in COVID-19 (dated by TCRdb to 2018 to 2021). The library relied on the immunoSEQ multiplex PCR assay. The clones in this table, taken by TCRdb from immuneACCESS, are in-frame only. Not every clone is retained; where verified, under half of the shortfall comes from an unresolved V gene, and the cause of the rest is unknown. In this sample the table shows around 250,000 clones, 90% of which occur a single time. Approximately 0.9% of the sample comes from the top ten. The sequencing sample was made of PBMCs or T cells enriched from blood (not recorded which). All receptors derive from a man aged 50-59 years who had been exposed to COVID-19.

The table lists this clone with a few counts. CDR3 nucleotide sequence: TGTGCCAGCAGTTATGTCTACACAGATACGCAGTATTTT. Protein sequence: CASSYVYTDTQYF. The gene calls are TRBV6-2 or TRBV6-3 and TRBJ2-3; D uncertain. V was cut by 3 bases and J by 2 bases, with 6 bases left in between. The CDR3 runs to 13 residues. Germline loops: CDR1 MNHEY, CDR2 SVGEGT.

This clone was counted a few times. The chain recombines TRBV2 with TRBJ2-3, with 11 bases identical to TRBD2. V lost 5 bases to trimming and J lost 3 bases; unmatched junction nucleotides: 13. CDR1 is SNHLY, CDR2 FYNNEI, per germline. The CDR3 runs 18 residues. DNA for the CDR3: TGTGCCAGCAGTCGGTTGGGAGTACTAGCGGGAGTAACAGATACGCAGTATTTT. It yields the protein CASSRLGVLAGVTDTQYF.

A few counts support this clone. The chain employs TRBV2 and TRBJ2-3; D gene ambiguous. CDR1 and CDR2 from the germline V gene are SNHLY and FYNNEI. Trimming stripped 7 bases from V and 1 base from J, with 12 bases between. The CDR3 runs to 14 residues. CDR3 loop: CASMVDGGTDTQYF. CDR3 nucleotide sequence: TGTGCCAGCATGGTAGATGGTGGCACAGATACGCAGTATTTT. Looking up the rest from reference TRBV2 and TRBJ2-3 gives the full variable domain: EPEVTQTPSHQVTQMGQEVILRCVPISNHLYFYWYRQILGQKVEFLVSFYNNEISEKSEIFDDQFSVERPDGSNFTLKIRSTKLEDSAMYFCASMVDGGTDTQYFGPGTRLTVL.

The chain has TRBV5-1 and TRBJ2-2; the D gene is possibly TRBD1 (5 bases). The germline V gene encodes CDR1 SGHRS and CDR2 YFSETQ. The CDR3 is 14 amino acids. Trimming took 7 bases from V and 5 from J, leaving 15 bases between them. CDR3 sequence reads: CASLDARGTGELFF. The CDR3 DNA follows: TGCGCCAGCCTTGACGCTAGGGGTACCGGGGAGCTGTTTTTT.

The DNA of the CDR3 is TGTGCCACCACGGGAAAAGCGGGAGGGCCGGACGAGCAGTACGTC. The encoded protein is CATTGKAGGPDEQYV. The chain is built from TRBV6-8 and TRBJ2-7; 10 nucleotides agree with TRBD2. The germline V gene has CDR1 MNHGY and CDR2 SAAAGT. This CDR3 is built from 15 residues. J gave up 5 bases and V 10 bases, and 14 bases lay outside the gene matches.

V gene TRBV5-1 combines with J gene TRBJ1-1; D unclear. This CDR3 region has 13 residues. Germline loops: CDR1 SGHRS, CDR2 YFSETQ. The V gene lost 0 bases and the J gene lost 8 bases, with 11 bases spanning the gap. CDR3 coding DNA: TGCGCCAGCAGCTTGGATCCGGGAGGAGAAGCTTTCTTT. Translating gives CASSLDPGGEAFF.

This clone has just one count. The gene calls are TRBV5-1 and TRBJ2-2; possibly TRBD1 for D (5 bases). The CDR3 consists of 16 residues. Germline V gives CDR1 SGHRS, CDR2 YFSETQ. V was cut by 0 bases and J by 1 base, with 10 bases left in between. CDR3 region: CASSLGQLLNTGELFF. CDR3 in DNA: TGCGCCAGCAGCTTGGGACAGCTCCTGAACACCGGGGAGCTGTTTTTT.

As DNA, the CDR3 is TGTGCCACTTCACGCGAAGGGACAGATAATGAAAAACTGTTTTTT. Residues: CATSREGTDNEKLFF. The J gene is TRBJ1-4, the V gene TRBV10-3, with 7 bases lining up with TRBD1. The CDR3 consists of 15 residues. Germline loops: CDR1 ENHRY, CDR2 SYGVKD. Unmatched junction bases numbered 12, after V lost 10 bases and J lost 4 bases.

The chain is built from TRBV19 and TRBJ2-5, with D perhaps matching TRBD2 (5 bases). Per germline, CDR1 LNHDA and CDR2 SQIVND (reference sequence). The V end was cut by 3 bases, the J end by 4 bases, with 9 bases between. There are 13 residues in the CDR3. DNA for the CDR3: TGTGCCAGTAGTATGCGTAGCGCAGAGACCCAGTACTTC. Translated: CASSMRSAETQYF.

The CDR3 protein is CASRQYRGRTYNEQFF. The CDR3 nucleotides are TGTGCCAGCAGACAGTACAGGGGGCGCACCTACAATGAGCAGTTCTTC. J is TRBJ2-1 and V is TRBV28; 9 nucleotides align to TRBD1. The CDR3 totals 16 residues. Unmatched junction bases numbered 8, after V lost 6 bases and J lost 2 bases. The V gene's germline CDR1 is MDHEN and CDR2 SYDVKM.

The CDR3 here is CASSLSQGLTEAFF. In nucleotides, the CDR3 is TGCGCCAGCAGCTTGAGTCAGGGATTGACTGAAGCTTTCTTT. This sequence joins TRBV5-1 and TRBJ1-1, with D perhaps TRBD1 (5 bases). The CDR3 loop spans 14 amino acids. V lost 1 base and J lost 5, with 12 bases in between. CDR1 and CDR2 (germline): SGHRS, YFSETQ.

CDR3 sequence: CASSRPDRLYNEQFF. The CDR3, as DNA: TGCGCCAGCAGCCGACCGGACAGGCTTTACAATGAGCAGTTCTTC. V is TRBV4-1 and J is TRBJ2-1; the match to TRBD1 covers 7 bases. V lost 4 bases, J lost 4 bases, and 7 bases stayed unmatched. The CDR3 consists of 15 residues. In germline, CDR1 is MGHRA, CDR2 YSYEKL.

This chain links TRBV2 with TRBJ2-1; D is uncertain. CDR1 is SNHLY, CDR2 FYNNEI, per germline. The CDR3 loop spans 10 amino acids. Trimming took 7 bases from V and 9 from J, leaving 7 bases between them. CDR3 in amino acids: CASKSGEQFF. The CDR3 coding sequence is TGTGCCAGCAAGTCGGGTGAGCAGTTCTTC.

This chain uses TRBV2 with TRBJ2-3, with 7 bases aligning to TRBD2. Germline lookup yields CDR1 SNHLY and CDR2 FYNNEI. Unmatched junction bases numbered 4, after V lost 6 bases and J lost 1 base. The CDR3 loop spans 14 amino acids. The CDR3: CASRRLARTDTQYF. In nucleotides, the CDR3 is TGTGCCAGCAGGAGACTAGCCCGCACAGATACGCAGTATTTT. The full variable domain, with the rest looked up from reference TRBV2 and TRBJ2-3, is EPEVTQTPSHQVTQMGQEVILRCVPISNHLYFYWYRQILGQKVEFLVSFYNNEISEKSEIFDDQFSVERPDGSNFTLKIRSTKLEDSAMYFCASRRLARTDTQYFGPGTRLTVL.

This chain uses TRBV7-9 with TRBJ1-1, with D perhaps TRBD1 (6 bases). V lost 2 bases and J lost 1, with 11 bases in between. There are 15 residues in the CDR3. Looked up from germline, CDR1 is SEHNR and CDR2 is FQNEAQ (reference sequence). The CDR3 region is CASSLTRGRNTEAFF. In DNA form, the CDR3 reads TGTGCCAGCAGCTTAACCAGGGGTCGGAACACTGAAGCTTTCTTT.

This chain uses TRBV5-4 with TRBJ2-5, with 10 bases aligning to TRBD1. CDR3 length: 17 residues. V was clipped by 3 bases and J by 5 bases; unmatched bases: 13. Germline CDR1 SGHNT, CDR2 YYREEE (reference sequence). This chain's CDR3 is CASSSRWGQGQGETQYF. The CDR3 DNA follows: TGTGCCAGCAGCTCCCGGTGGGGACAGGGGCAGGGTGAGACCCAGTACTTC.

V and J are TRBV5-1 and TRBJ2-5; the D gene is possibly TRBD1 (5 bases). V was pared by 0 bases and J by 0 bases, with 9 bases between. Germline loops: CDR1 SGHRS, CDR2 YFSETQ. The CDR3 spans 15 residues. The CDR3 sequence: CASSLGSGNQETQYF. CDR3 DNA: TGCGCCAGCAGCTTGGGGTCAGGGAACCAAGAGACCCAGTACTTC.

The chain carries TRBV11-2 and TRBJ1-1; 7 bases fit TRBD1. The germline V gene encodes CDR1 SGHAT and CDR2 FQNNGV. This CDR3 has 13 amino acids. V was clipped by 6 bases and J by 6 bases; unmatched bases: 7. The CDR3 protein is CASSSQGGPEAFF. The DNA for the CDR3 is TGTGCCAGCAGTTCCCAGGGGGGCCCTGAAGCTTTCTTT. The whole variable domain, filled in from reference TRBV11-2 and TRBJ1-1, reads EAGVAQSPRYKIIEKRQSVAFWCNPISGHATLYWYQQILGQGPKLLIQFQNNGVVDDSQLPKDRFSAERLKGVDSTLKIQPAKLEDSAVYLCASSSQGGPEAFFGQGTRLTVV.

The J gene is TRBJ1-1, the V gene TRBV12-3 or TRBV12-4; tentative D call: TRBD1 (6 bases). This CDR3 region has 13 residues. Trimming took off 0 bases at V and 4 bases at J, with 6 bases between the two ends. CDR3 in DNA: TGTGCCAGCAGTTTAGCCAGGGGCACTGAAGCTTTCTTT. It is translated as CASSLARGTEAFF.